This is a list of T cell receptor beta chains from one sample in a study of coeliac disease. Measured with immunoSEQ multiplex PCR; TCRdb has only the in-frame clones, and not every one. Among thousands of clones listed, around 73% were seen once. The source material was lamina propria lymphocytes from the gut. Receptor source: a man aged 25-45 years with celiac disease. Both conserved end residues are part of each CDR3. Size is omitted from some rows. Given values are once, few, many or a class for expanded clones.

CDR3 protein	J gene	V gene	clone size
CASSGGNQPQHF	TRBJ1-5	TRBV28	once
CASSLAFYEQFF	TRBJ2-1	TRBV5-1	.
CASRTSSGANVLTF	TRBJ2-6	TRBV28	.
CASSQDSIRGGSSYEQYF	TRBJ2-7	TRBV4-2	.
CASSSSGDSNTGELFF	TRBJ2-2	TRBV5-4	.
CASSAQTGSGNEKLFF	TRBJ1-4	TRBV6-1	few
CASSLGGNSYNEQFF	TRBJ2-1	TRBV5-6	.
CATSKNRGFFF	TRBJ1-1	TRBV15	few
CASSVVGRGIDEQYF	TRBJ2-7	TRBV9	.
CASSPPGGLETQYF	TRBJ2-5	TRBV18	.
CASSLGQNTDTQYF	TRBJ2-3	TRBV5-8	.
CASSRPQLAGDFNEQFF	TRBJ2-1	TRBV27	few
CASSLGGQSSYNSPLHF	TRBJ1-6	TRBV7-8	.
CATSGGNEQFF	TRBJ2-1	TRBV10-3	.
CASSRPGEGTEAFF	TRBJ1-1	TRBV11-2	.
CASSFSGYLNEQFF	TRBJ2-1	TRBV27	.
CASSPTQGGDYGYTF	TRBJ1-2	TRBV18	few
CASSLGHYTDTQYF	TRBJ2-3	TRBV5-1	.
CASSPGLAGQNEQFF	TRBJ2-1	TRBV5-4	medium-sized
CASSLWARKSNQPQHF	TRBJ1-5	TRBV5-6	.
CASSRQGLQGNTIYF	TRBJ1-3	TRBV6-5	.
CASSPLSFAGASYEQYF	.	TRBV7-9	.
CASSWGPFSYNEQFF	TRBJ2-1	TRBV5-8	.
CASSSGGLTDTQYF	TRBJ2-3	TRBV7-8	.
CASSQRRWSGKDKQPQHF	TRBJ1-5	TRBV4-3	.
CASSPGQGEGRGYTF	TRBJ1-2	TRBV25-1	.
CASSSQGYYGYTF	TRBJ1-2	TRBV2	once
CASSRTAWDQVNEQFF	TRBJ2-1	TRBV2	few
CASSLGLGPDTQYF	TRBJ2-3	TRBV7-6	once
CASSAPRGQGTAGELFF	TRBJ2-2	TRBV25-1	.
CASQGQGYQPQHF	TRBJ1-5	TRBV19	few
CSVEGGDGYTF	TRBJ1-2	TRBV29-1	once
CASSPAAGVGDTQYF	TRBJ2-3	TRBV7-9	.
CASSLEAGEGYTF	TRBJ1-2	TRBV7-2	once
CASSGETGYWNIQYF	TRBJ2-4	TRBV6-1	.
CASSLVQGAWAFF	TRBJ1-1	TRBV7-8	few
CASAPVKFNYGYTF	TRBJ1-2	TRBV6-6	.
CASSPQAKAAEQFF	TRBJ2-1	TRBV10-1	.
CASSLGPRRAFF	TRBJ1-1	TRBV5-1	.
CASSAPGQGDASSEKLFF	TRBJ1-4	TRBV9	few
CASGASGNTIYF	TRBJ1-3	TRBV28	.
CASSLRTGGAGYGYTF	TRBJ1-2	TRBV7-8	.
CASSEATGSTIYF	TRBJ1-3	TRBV6-1	.
CASSPLRSGHNFSKNIQYF	TRBJ2-4	TRBV7-2	.
CAWSWQGARNSPLHF	TRBJ1-6	TRBV30	.
CASRVLSGYGELFF	TRBJ2-2	TRBV6-1	.
CAWTDAGTGSTKAFF	TRBJ1-1	TRBV30	.
CASSEGQGGSPLHF	TRBJ1-6	TRBV6-1	.
CASSDRVLVEQYF	TRBJ2-7	TRBV7-9	.
CASSDTQGANEKLFF	TRBJ1-4	TRBV5-1	few
CASSLGLAGVFEQFF	TRBJ2-1	TRBV5-8	.
CASSVGTDYNSPLHF	TRBJ1-6	TRBV9	.
CASRTGGDTGELFF	TRBJ2-2	TRBV6-1	few
CASSISWRGLIGQPQHF	TRBJ1-5	TRBV19	few
CASSPRQGTSSGANVLTF	TRBJ2-6	TRBV5-1	.
CASSNPGAPYEQYF	TRBJ2-7	TRBV7-9	.
CASSLGPVVGGYTF	TRBJ1-2	TRBV27	.
CAILRQVGYEQYF	TRBJ2-7	TRBV6-1	few